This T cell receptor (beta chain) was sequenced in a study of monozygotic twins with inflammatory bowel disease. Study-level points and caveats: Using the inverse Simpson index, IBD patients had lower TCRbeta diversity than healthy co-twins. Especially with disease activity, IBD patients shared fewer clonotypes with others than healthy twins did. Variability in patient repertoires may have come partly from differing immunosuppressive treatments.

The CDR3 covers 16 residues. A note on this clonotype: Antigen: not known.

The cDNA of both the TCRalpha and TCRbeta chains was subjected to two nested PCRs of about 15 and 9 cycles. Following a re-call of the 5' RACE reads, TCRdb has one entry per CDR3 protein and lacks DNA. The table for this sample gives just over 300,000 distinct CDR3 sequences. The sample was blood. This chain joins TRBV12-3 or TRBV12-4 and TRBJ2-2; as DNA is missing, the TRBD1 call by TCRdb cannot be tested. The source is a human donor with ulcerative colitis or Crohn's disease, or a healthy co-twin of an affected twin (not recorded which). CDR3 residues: CASSLSTGAYTGELFF.